Below, one T cell receptor (beta chain) is given with its context. This entry is derived from a study of radiotherapy plus CTLA-4 blockade in lung cancer. The protocol was immunoSEQ multiplex PCR, while the TCRdb copy is restricted to in-frame clones and leaves out a portion. This sample has tens of thousands of clones, with about 79% found just once. This sequence was found in a human donor with non-small cell lung cancer who had a partial response to radiotherapy plus ipilimumab. Some clones in this sample may be carry-over from other donors' samples. The sequences come from peripheral blood, collected from a patient treated with radiotherapy plus ipilimumab.

The CDR3 DNA sequence: TGTGCCAGCAGCCCGACGGGGGTGGGCGGGGGGCAAGAGACCCAGTACTTC. Protein product: CASSPTGVGGGQETQYF. The chain has TRBV7-2 and TRBJ2-5; TRBD2 matches 8 bases. The V segment lost 5 bases and the J segment 2 bases; nucleotides outside the gene matches: 13. CDR1 is SGHTA and CDR2 is FQGNSA in the germline V gene. The CDR3 is 17 residues long.